This TCR beta chain was sequenced for a study of read filtering for tumor transcriptome and immune sequencing. Study summary: DNase treatment preceded whole-transcriptome library preparation. TCR-mapped reads were about 4.05 to 11 million with IR-seq versus about 85 to 1,300 with RNA-seq.

Molecular barcoded adaptors covering alpha/delta and beta/gamma chains were used on approximately 400 ng RNA. TCRdb reprocessed the reads with MiXCR, giving one entry per CDR3 protein. The sample has more than 35,000 distinct CDR3 sequences, roughly an eighth seen once. The V gene lost 6 bases and the J gene lost 0 bases, with 9 bases spanning the gap. Germline values: CDR1 WSHSY, CDR2 SAAADI. This CDR3 has 14 residues. The clonotype originates from a donor aged 40 or older with multiple myeloma. The chain recombines TRBV10-2 with TRBJ2-1, with D possibly being TRBD2 (6 bases). The sample consisted of a population of CD138-negative cells sorted from bone marrow. The CDR3 nucleotides read TGCGCCAGCAGCGGTAGCGGCTCCTACAATGAGCAGTTCTTC. This encodes CASSGSGSYNEQFF.